This T cell receptor beta chain derives from a study of CD8+ T cells in alopecia areata. Study-level background: Treatment ran 6 to 18 months, with 6 months of follow-up afterward.

It was from PBMCs that CD4+ and CD8+ T cells were sorted. cDNA serving as the sequencing template came from extracted, reverse transcribed RNA. Some clones are missing from TCRdb's copy, which holds only in-frame ones; the method was immunoSEQ multiplex PCR. The top ten hold approximately 1.2% of the sample, which has about 97,000 clones, 41% seen once. Only a few counts were recorded for this clone. The CDR3 is 17 amino acids. Germline lookup yields CDR1 SGHDT and CDR2 YYEEEE. V lost 4 bases to trimming and J lost 0 bases; unmatched junction nucleotides: 8. The J gene is TRBJ2-2, the V gene TRBV5-6, with 8 bases lining up with TRBD2. This clonotype originated in a human donor with alopecia areata. The sample consisted of CD4+ T cells sorted from blood. The CDR3 sequence is CASSRTQLAANTGELFF. CDR3 coding DNA: TGTGCCAGCAGCCGCACACAACTAGCGGCGAACACCGGGGAGCTGTTTTTT.